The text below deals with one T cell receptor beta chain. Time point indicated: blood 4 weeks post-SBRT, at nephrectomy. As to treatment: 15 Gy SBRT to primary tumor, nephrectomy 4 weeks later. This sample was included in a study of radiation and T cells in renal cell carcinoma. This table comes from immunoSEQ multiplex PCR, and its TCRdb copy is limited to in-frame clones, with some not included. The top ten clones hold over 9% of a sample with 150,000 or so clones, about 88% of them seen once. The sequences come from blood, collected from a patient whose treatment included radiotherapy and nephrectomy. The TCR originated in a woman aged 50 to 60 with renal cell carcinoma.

CDR3 nucleotide sequence: TGTGCCAGCAGTGAGGACGCAGGGTCGGCAGAGACCCAGTACTTC. Protein product: CASSEDAGSAETQYF. This sequence joins TRBV2 and TRBJ2-5, with a weak D call TRBD1 (5 bases). Germline V gene lookup returns CDR1 SNHLY and CDR2 FYNNEI. This CDR3 is 15 amino acids long. The ends were cut back, 3 bases at V and 4 bases at J, with 15 bases in the middle.